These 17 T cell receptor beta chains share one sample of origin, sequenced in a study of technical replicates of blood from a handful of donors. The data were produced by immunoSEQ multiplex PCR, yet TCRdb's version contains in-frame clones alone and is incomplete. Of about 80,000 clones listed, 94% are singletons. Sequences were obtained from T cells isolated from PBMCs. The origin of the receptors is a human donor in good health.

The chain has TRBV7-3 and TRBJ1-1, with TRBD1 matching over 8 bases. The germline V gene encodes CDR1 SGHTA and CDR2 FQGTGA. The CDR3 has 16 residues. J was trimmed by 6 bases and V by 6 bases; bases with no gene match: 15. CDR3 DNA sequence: TGTGCCAGCAGTTCCACCTCCGGGACAGGCACCCCTGAAGCTTTCTTT. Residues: CASSSTSGTGTPEAFF.

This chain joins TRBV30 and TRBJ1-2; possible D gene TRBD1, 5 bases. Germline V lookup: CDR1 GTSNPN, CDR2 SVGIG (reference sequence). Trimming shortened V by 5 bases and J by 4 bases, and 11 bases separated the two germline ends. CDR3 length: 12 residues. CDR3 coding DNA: TGTGCCTGGGCAGGGCCCTCCTATGGCTACACCTTC. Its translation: CAWAGPSYGYTF.

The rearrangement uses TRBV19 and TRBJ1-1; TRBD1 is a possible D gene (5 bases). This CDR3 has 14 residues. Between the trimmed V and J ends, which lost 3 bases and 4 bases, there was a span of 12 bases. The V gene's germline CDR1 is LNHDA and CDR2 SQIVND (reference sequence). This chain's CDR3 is CASSMGQGITEAFF. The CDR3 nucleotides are TGTGCCAGTAGTATGGGGCAGGGAATCACTGAAGCTTTCTTT.

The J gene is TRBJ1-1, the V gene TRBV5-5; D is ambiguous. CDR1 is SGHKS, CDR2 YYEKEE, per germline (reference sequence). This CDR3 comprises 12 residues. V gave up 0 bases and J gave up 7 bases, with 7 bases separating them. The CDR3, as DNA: TGTGCCAGCAGCTTGGGTGTTATTGAAGCTTTCTTT. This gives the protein CASSLGVIEAFF.

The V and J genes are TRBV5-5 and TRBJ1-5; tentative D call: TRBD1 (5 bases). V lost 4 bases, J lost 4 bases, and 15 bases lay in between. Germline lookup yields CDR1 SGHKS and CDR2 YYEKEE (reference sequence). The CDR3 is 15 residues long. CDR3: CASSPAGIWNQPQHF. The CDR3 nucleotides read TGTGCCAGCAGCCCCGCAGGGATTTGGAATCAGCCCCAGCATTTT. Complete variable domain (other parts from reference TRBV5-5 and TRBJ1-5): DAGVTQSPTHLIKTRGQQVTLRCSPISGHKSVSWYQQVLGQGPQFIFQYYEKEERGRGNFPDRFSARQFPNYSSELNVNALLLGDSALYLCASSPAGIWNQPQHFGDGTRLSIL.

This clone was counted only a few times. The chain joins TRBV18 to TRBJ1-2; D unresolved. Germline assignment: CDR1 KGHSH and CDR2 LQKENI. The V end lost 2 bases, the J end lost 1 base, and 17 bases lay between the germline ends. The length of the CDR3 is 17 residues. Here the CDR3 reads CASSPVGPRRDNYGYTF. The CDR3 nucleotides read TGTGCCAGCTCACCAGTAGGGCCTAGGCGGGATAACTATGGCTACACCTTC.

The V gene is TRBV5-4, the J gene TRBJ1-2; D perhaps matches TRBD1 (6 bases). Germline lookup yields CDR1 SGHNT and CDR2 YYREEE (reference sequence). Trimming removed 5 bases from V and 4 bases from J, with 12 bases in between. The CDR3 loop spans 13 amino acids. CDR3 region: CASSFGQSYGYTF. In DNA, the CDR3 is TGTGCCAGCAGTTTTGGACAGAGCTATGGCTACACCTTC.

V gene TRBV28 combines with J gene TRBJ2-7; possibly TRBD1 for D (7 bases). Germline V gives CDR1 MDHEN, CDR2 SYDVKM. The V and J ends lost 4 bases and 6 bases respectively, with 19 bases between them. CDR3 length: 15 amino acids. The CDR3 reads CASSSFWEDRSEQYF. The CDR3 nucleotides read TGTGCCAGCAGTTCTTTTTGGGAGGACAGGTCCGAGCAGTACTTC.

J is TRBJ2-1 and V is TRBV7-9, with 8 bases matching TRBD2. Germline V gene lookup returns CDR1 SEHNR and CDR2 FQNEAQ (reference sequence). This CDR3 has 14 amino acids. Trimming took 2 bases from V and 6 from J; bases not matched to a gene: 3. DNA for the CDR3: TGTGCCAGCAGCTTATCGAGCGGGAGCAATGAGCAGTTCTTC. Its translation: CASSLSSGSNEQFF.

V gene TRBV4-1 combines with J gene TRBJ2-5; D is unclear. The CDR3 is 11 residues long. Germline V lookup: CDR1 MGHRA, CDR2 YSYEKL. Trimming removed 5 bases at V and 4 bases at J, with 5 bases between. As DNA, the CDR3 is TGCGCCAGCAGCAACAGAGAGACCCAGTACTTC. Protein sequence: CASSNRETQYF.

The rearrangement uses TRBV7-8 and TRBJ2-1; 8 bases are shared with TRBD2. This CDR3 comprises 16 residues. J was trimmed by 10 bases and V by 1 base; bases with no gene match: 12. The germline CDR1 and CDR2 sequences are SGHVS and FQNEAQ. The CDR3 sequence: CASSLGGLAGLYEQFF. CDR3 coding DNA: TGTGCCAGCAGCTTAGGGGGGCTAGCGGGCCTTTACGAGCAGTTCTTC.

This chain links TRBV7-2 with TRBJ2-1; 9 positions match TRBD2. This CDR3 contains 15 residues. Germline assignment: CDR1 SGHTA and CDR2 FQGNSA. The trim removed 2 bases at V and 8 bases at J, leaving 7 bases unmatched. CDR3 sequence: CASSLIVGGRDEQFF. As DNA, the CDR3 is TGTGCCAGCAGCTTAATTGTGGGCGGGAGGGATGAGCAGTTCTTC. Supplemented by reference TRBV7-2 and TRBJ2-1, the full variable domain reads GAGVSQSPSNKVTEKGKDVELRCDPISGHTALYWYRQSLGQGLEFLIYFQGNSAPDKSGLPSDRFSAERTGGSVSTLTIQRTQQEDSAVYLCASSLIVGGRDEQFFGPGTRLTVL.

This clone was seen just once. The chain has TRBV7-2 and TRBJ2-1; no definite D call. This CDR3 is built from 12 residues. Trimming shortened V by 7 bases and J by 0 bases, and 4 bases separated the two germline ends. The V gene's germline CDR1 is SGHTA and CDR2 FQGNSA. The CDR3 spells CASTSSYNEQFF. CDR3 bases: TGTGCCAGCACTAGCTCCTACAATGAGCAGTTCTTC. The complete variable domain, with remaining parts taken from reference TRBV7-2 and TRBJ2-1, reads GAGVSQSPSNKVTEKGKDVELRCDPISGHTALYWYRQSLGQGLEFLIYFQGNSAPDKSGLPSDRFSAERTGGSVSTLTIQRTQQEDSAVYLCASTSSYNEQFFGPGTRLTVL.

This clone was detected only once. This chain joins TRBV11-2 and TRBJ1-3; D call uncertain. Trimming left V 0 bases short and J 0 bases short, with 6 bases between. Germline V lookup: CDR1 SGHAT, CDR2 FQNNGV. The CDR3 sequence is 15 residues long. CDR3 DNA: TGTGCCAGCAGCTTAGAACGGGGCTCTGGAAACACCATATATTTT. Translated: CASSLERGSGNTIYF.

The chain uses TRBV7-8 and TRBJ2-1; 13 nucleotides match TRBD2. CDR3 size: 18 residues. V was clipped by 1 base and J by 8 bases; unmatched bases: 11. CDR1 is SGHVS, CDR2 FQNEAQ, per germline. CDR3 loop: CASSLGTSGSISGDEQFF. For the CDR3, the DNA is TGTGCCAGCAGCTTAGGGACTAGCGGGAGCATTAGTGGGGATGAGCAGTTCTTC.

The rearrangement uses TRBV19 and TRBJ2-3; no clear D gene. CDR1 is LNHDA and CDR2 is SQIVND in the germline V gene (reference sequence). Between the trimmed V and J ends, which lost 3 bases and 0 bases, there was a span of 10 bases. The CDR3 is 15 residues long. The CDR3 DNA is TGTGCCAGTAGTATTCAGGCAGCTAGCACAGATACGCAGTATTTT. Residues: CASSIQAASTDTQYF. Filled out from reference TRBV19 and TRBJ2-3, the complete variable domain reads DGGITQSPKYLFRKEGQNVTLSCEQNLNHDAMYWYRQDPGQGLRLIYYSQIVNDFQKGDIAEGYSVSREKKESFPLTVTSAQKNPTAFYLCASSIQAASTDTQYFGPGTRLTVL.

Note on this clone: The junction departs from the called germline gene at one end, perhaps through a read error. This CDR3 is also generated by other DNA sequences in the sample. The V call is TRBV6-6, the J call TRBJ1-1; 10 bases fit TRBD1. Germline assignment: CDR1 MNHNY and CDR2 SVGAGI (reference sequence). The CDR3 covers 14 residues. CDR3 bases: TGTGCCAGCATCCGACAGGGGGCGAACACTGAAGCCTTCTTT. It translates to CASIRQGANTEAFF.